The 20 T cell receptor beta chains below come from one sample, sequenced in a study of beta chain features in type 1 diabetes (dated 2018 in TCRdb). General study outcomes and caveats: Type 1 diabetes patients showed a moderate but significant shortening of TCRB CDR3 length in all four CD4+ subsets.

Receptor libraries were prepared by the immunoSEQ multiplex PCR assay. All of the isolated RNA was reverse transcribed with the High Capacity cDNA Reverse Transcription Kit, so expressed TCRB transcripts were sequenced. TCRdb holds this immuneACCESS table with in-frame rearrangements only. Some clones are missing; in checked studies, unresolved V genes explain under half, and the rest has no known cause. The sample contains 40,000 to 60,000 clones, about three fifths of them found a single time. 0.29% of the sample is held by the ten biggest clonotypes. Antigens for these TCRs are unknown. Sequenced sample: stem cell memory CD4+ T cells from blood. The sample's cell subset or site label is to be understood as: stem cell-like memory CD4+ T cells. These receptor sequences come from a woman between 25 and 40 years old with type 1 diabetes.

This chain connects TRBV5-1 to TRBJ2-1, with a weak D call TRBD2 (6 bases). The CDR3 is 16 amino acids. Germline V gene sequence: CDR1 SGHRS, CDR2 YFSETQ. Between the trimmed V and J ends, which lost 0 bases and 3 bases, there was a span of 13 bases. In nucleotides, the CDR3 is TGCGCCAGCAGCTTGGCCGGGACTGCCCTCTACAATGAGCAGTTCTTC. This sequence encodes CASSLAGTALYNEQFF.

V and J are TRBV5-5 and TRBJ2-7, with TRBD2 identical over 9 bases. CDR1 SGHKS and CDR2 YYEKEE come from the germline V gene (reference sequence). This CDR3 spans 15 amino acids. With 4 bases clipped from V and 6 bases from J, the junction kept 11 bases outside the gene matches. The CDR3 here is CASSPGGLARGEQYF. The DNA for the CDR3 is TGTGCCAGCAGCCCAGGTGGACTAGCGAGGGGCGAGCAGTACTTC.

The rearrangement uses TRBV4-1 and TRBJ2-3; no definite D call. V shed 0 bases and J shed 0 bases, with 4 bases lying between them. CDR1 is MGHRA, CDR2 YSYEKL, per germline. This CDR3 region has 14 residues. This CDR3 is CASSQDPSTDTQYF. CDR3 nucleotides: TGCGCCAGCAGCCAAGACCCTAGCACAGATACGCAGTATTTT.

The rearrangement links TRBV28 to TRBJ2-7; TRBD2 is a possible D gene (6 bases). The V end was cut by 3 bases, the J end by 3 bases, with 18 bases between. The length of the CDR3 is 16 residues. The V gene's germline CDR1 is MDHEN and CDR2 SYDVKM. CDR3 sequence reads: CASSFKSGGANYEQYF. The CDR3 DNA sequence: TGTGCCAGCAGTTTTAAAAGCGGAGGGGCAAACTACGAGCAGTACTTC.

This rearrangement joins TRBV19 to TRBJ2-3, with 7 bases fitting TRBD2. CDR3 length equals 16 residues. Germline loops: CDR1 LNHDA, CDR2 SQIVND (reference sequence). The ends lost 5 bases at V and 6 bases at J; junction bases unmatched: 14. CDR3 sequence: CASSQAGRAGWDTQYF. CDR3 nucleotides: TGTGCCAGTAGTCAGGCGGGGAGGGCAGGTTGGGATACGCAGTATTTT.

This clone was observed a few times. This chain connects TRBV7-9 to TRBJ1-2; 7 bases line up with TRBD1. There are 13 residues in the CDR3. V dropped 5 bases and J dropped 8; count of bases not matched to a gene: 8. CDR1 and CDR2 from the germline V gene are SEHNR and FQNEAQ (reference sequence). In DNA form, the CDR3 reads TGTGCCAGCAGCGCCGGGACAGCGGGCGGCTACACCTTC. Translating it yields CASSAGTAGGYTF. The whole variable domain, remainder taken from reference TRBV7-9 and TRBJ1-2, is DTGVSQNPRHKITKRGQNVTFRCDPISEHNRLYWYRQTLGQGPEFLTYFQNEAQLEKSRLLSDRFSAERPKGSFSTLEIQRTEQGDSAMYLCASSAGTAGGYTFGSGTRLTVV.

The genes are TRBV28 and TRBJ1-2; no reliable D call. Deletions cut 4 bases from V and 4 bases from J, with 7 bases between. From germline, CDR1 is MDHEN and CDR2 SYDVKM. CDR3 length: 12 amino acids. CDR3 sequence: CASSSTVYGYTF. CDR3 DNA: TGTGCCAGCAGTTCAACGGTCTATGGCTACACCTTC.

V is TRBV11-2 and J is TRBJ2-7, with D perhaps TRBD1 (5 bases). Trimming pared 2 bases from V and 2 bases from J, leaving 10 bases between. The CDR3 runs to 14 residues. Germline V gene data show CDR1 as SGHAT and CDR2 as FQNNGV. CDR3 amino acids: CASSLRQTTYEQYF. Written as DNA, the CDR3 is TGTGCCAGCAGCTTACGACAGACAACCTACGAGCAGTACTTC.

This clone occurred a few times. The CDR3 DNA reads TGTGCCAGTAGTATAGATCAAGGGACAGGTGGAGCCACAGATACGCAGTATTTT. Translation gives CASSIDQGTGGATDTQYF. V and J are TRBV19 and TRBJ2-3, with 8 bases aligning to TRBD1. V shed 0 bases, J shed 2 bases, and the junction held 10 bases outside the gene matches. Germline CDR1 reads LNHDA; CDR2 reads SQIVND (reference sequence). The CDR3 loop spans 18 amino acids.

This clone has a handful of counts. This chain links TRBV29-1 with TRBJ2-5, with D unresolved. The V gene lost 5 bases and the J gene lost 4 bases, with 11 bases spanning the gap. The CDR3 extends over 12 amino acids. The V gene's germline CDR1 is SQVTM and CDR2 ANQGSEA. CDR3 sequence reads: CSVLSDGETQYF. CDR3 DNA: TGCAGCGTTCTGAGCGACGGAGAGACCCAGTACTTC.

This clone was detected only a few times. CDR3 region: CAWDVLALSGEQYF. For the CDR3, the DNA is TGTGCCTGGGACGTACTAGCCCTCTCGGGTGAGCAGTACTTC. V gene TRBV30 combines with J gene TRBJ2-7, with a weak D call TRBD2 (6 bases). Trimming cost V 5 bases and J 7 bases, with 21 bases left between them. Germline loops: CDR1 GTSNPN, CDR2 SVGIG (reference sequence). CDR3 length: 14 residues.

This chain connects TRBV4-1 to TRBJ1-5; unclear D gene. The CDR3 is made up of 16 amino acids. The germline V and J ends were trimmed by 1 base and 0 bases, with 10 bases remaining between them. Germline V gene sequence: CDR1 MGHRA, CDR2 YSYEKL. The CDR3 protein is CASSQGPVNSNQPQHF. CDR3 sequence (DNA): TGCGCCAGCAGCCAAGGGCCAGTGAATAGCAATCAGCCCCAGCATTTT.

This clone was counted between two and nine times. The V gene is TRBV10-3, the J gene TRBJ2-7; the D gene is possibly TRBD2 (5 bases). Germline V lookup: CDR1 ENHRY, CDR2 SYGVKD. The V end lost 3 bases, the J end lost 0 bases, and 12 bases lay between the germline ends. The CDR3 loop spans 15 amino acids. In DNA, the CDR3 is TGTGCCATCAGTGATGTCTCGGCGGGCTCCTACGAGCAGTACTTC. It is translated as CAISDVSAGSYEQYF.

V and J are TRBV2 and TRBJ2-1; TRBD2 is a possible D gene (6 bases). Germline CDR1 reads SNHLY; CDR2 reads FYNNEI. The CDR3 extends over 12 amino acids. With 2 bases removed from V and 10 bases from J, the gap between germline ends came to 9 bases. CDR3 residues: CASSEREVEQFF. The CDR3 DNA reads TGTGCCAGCAGTGAAAGGGAGGTCGAGCAGTTCTTC.

J is TRBJ2-1 and V is TRBV7-3; D unresolved. Germline V gene lookup returns CDR1 SGHTA and CDR2 FQGTGA. This CDR3 comprises 15 residues. V lost 2 bases and J lost 0, with 8 bases in between. The CDR3 DNA follows: TGTGCCAGCAGCTTAGAGGTAGGCTCCTACAATGAGCAGTTCTTC. It translates to CASSLEVGSYNEQFF. Using reference TRBV7-3 and TRBJ2-1 for the parts outside the CDR3, the full variable domain is GAGVSQTPSNKVTEKGKYVELRCDPISGHTALYWYRQSLGQGPEFLIYFQGTGAADDSGLPNDRFFAVRPEGSVSTLKIQRTERGDSAVYLCASSLEVGSYNEQFFGPGTRLTVL.

This chain links TRBV27 with TRBJ1-2; 7 nucleotides match TRBD1. In germline, CDR1 is MNHEY, CDR2 SMNVEV (reference sequence). V gave up 5 bases and J gave up 4 bases; unmatched junction bases: 7. This CDR3 has 14 amino acids. The CDR3: CASSPRQGLYGYTF. DNA of the CDR3: TGTGCCAGCAGTCCGAGACAGGGCCTCTATGGCTACACCTTC.

The rearrangement uses TRBV5-1 and TRBJ2-1; D perhaps matches TRBD2 (5 bases). Germline lookup yields CDR1 SGHRS and CDR2 YFSETQ. With 6 bases removed from V and 8 bases from J, the gap between germline ends came to 18 bases. This CDR3 is 14 amino acids long. CDR3 sequence: CASISASEGDEQFF. DNA of the CDR3: TGCGCCAGCATATCAGCGTCCGAGGGTGATGAGCAGTTCTTC.

CDR3 sequence reads: CASSLPEEQETQYF. CDR3 sequence (DNA): TGTGCCAGCAGCCTGCCAGAGGAGCAAGAGACCCAGTACTTC. The chain recombines TRBV5-4 with TRBJ2-5; unclear D gene. Trimming shortened V by 4 bases and J by 2 bases, and 12 bases separated the two germline ends. The CDR3 loop spans 14 amino acids. Germline values: CDR1 SGHNT, CDR2 YYREEE (reference sequence). Combining the CDR3 with reference TRBV5-4 and TRBJ2-5 gives the whole variable domain ETGVTQSPTHLIKTRGQQVTLRCSSQSGHNTVSWYQQALGQGPQFIFQYYREEENGRGNFPPRFSGLQFPNYSSELNVNALELDDSALYLCASSLPEEQETQYFGPGTRLLVL.

The rearrangement uses TRBV2 and TRBJ1-1; maybe TRBD1 (6 bases). Germline CDR1 reads SNHLY; CDR2 reads FYNNEI. V was clipped by 5 bases and J by 2 bases, with 9 bases between them. The CDR3 has 13 amino acids. Written as DNA, the CDR3 is TGTGCCAGCAGTCGACAGGCAAACACTGAAGCTTTCTTT. It yields the protein CASSRQANTEAFF.

J is TRBJ2-7 and V is TRBV28, with a weak D call TRBD2 (6 bases). The CDR3 has 15 amino acids. Trimming left V 1 base short and J 0 bases short, with 10 bases between. CDR1 is MDHEN, CDR2 SYDVKM, per germline. In DNA, the CDR3 is TGTGCCAGCAGTTTATCGGCGGGGCCCTCCTACGAGCAGTACTTC. Residues: CASSLSAGPSYEQYF.